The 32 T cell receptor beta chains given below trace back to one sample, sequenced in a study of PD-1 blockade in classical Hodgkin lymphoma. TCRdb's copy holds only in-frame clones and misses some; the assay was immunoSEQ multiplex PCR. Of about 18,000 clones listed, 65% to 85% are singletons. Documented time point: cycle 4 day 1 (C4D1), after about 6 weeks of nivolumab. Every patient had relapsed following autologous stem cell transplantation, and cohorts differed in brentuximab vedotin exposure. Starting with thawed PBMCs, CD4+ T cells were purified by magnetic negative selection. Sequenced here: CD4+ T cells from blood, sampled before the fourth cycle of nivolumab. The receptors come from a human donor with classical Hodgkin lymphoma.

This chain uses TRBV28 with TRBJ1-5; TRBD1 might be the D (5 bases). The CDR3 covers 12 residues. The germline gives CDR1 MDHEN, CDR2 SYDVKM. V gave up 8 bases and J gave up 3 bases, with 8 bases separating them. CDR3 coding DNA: TGTGCCAGCTGGGGGTACAATCAGCCCCAGCATTTT. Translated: CASWGYNQPQHF. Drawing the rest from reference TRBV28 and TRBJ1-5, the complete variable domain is DVKVTQSSRYLVKRTGEKVFLECVQDMDHENMFWYRQDPGLGLRLIYFSYDVKMKEKGDIPEGYSVSREKKERFSLILESASTNQTSMYLCASWGYNQPQHFGDGTRLSIL.

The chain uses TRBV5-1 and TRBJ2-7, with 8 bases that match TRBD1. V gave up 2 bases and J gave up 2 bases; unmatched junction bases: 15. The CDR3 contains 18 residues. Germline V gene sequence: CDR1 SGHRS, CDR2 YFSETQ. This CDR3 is CASSFPQLTGQGAYEQYF. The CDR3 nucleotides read TGCGCCAGCAGCTTCCCACAATTAACCGGACAGGGCGCCTACGAGCAGTACTTC.

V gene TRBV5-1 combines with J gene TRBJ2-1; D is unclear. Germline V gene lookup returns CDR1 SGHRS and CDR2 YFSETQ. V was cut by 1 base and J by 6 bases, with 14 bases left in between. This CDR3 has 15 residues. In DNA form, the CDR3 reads TGCGCCAGCAGCTTGAACAGTCAGAGCCGCAATGAGCAGTTCTTC. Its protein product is CASSLNSQSRNEQFF.

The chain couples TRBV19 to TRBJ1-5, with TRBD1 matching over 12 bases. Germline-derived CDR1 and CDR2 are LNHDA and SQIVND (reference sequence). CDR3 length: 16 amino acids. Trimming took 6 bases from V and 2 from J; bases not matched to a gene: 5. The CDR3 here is CASRGTGGKGNQPQHF. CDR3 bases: TGTGCCAGTAGGGGGACAGGGGGCAAGGGCAATCAGCCCCAGCATTTT.

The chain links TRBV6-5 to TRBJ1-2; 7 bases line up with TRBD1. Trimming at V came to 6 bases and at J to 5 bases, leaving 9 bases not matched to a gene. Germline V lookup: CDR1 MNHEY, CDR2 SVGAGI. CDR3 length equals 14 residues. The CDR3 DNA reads TGTGCCAGCAGCCCCGGGACAGTGGTATATGGCTACACCTTC. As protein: CASSPGTVVYGYTF.

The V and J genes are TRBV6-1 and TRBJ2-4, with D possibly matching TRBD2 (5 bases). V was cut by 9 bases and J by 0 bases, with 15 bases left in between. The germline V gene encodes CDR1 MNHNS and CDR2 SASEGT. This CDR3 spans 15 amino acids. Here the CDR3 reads CARGVLKLAKNIQYF. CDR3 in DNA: TGTGCCAGGGGAGTTCTAAAACTAGCCAAAAACATTCAGTACTTC.

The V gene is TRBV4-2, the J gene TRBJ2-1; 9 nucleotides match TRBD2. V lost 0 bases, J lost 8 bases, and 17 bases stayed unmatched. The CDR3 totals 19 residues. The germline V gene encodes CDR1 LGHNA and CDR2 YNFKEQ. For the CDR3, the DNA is TGTGCCAGCAGCCAAGAGCCGAGGGAACCGGGACTAGCCGGCGATGAGCAGTTCTTC. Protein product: CASSQEPREPGLAGDEQFF.

CDR3 protein: CASSVDLAGVYEQYF. DNA of the CDR3: TGTGCCAGCAGCGTAGATCTAGCGGGAGTCTACGAGCAGTACTTC. This chain joins TRBV9 and TRBJ2-7; 10 nucleotides align to TRBD2. CDR3 length: 15 residues. Germline values: CDR1 SGDLS, CDR2 YYNGEE. V lost 0 bases to trimming and J lost 3 bases; unmatched junction nucleotides: 3.

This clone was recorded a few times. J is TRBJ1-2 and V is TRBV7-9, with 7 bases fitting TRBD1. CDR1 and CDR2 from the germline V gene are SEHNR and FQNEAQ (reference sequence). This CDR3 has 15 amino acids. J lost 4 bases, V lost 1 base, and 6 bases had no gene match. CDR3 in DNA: TGTGCCAGCAGCTTAGAAGGGGGCCTGGGCTATGGCTACACCTTC. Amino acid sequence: CASSLEGGLGYGYTF.

The CDR3 loop reads CATSPKAGGEQFF. The DNA of the CDR3 is TGTGCCACCTCCCCAAAGGCGGGAGGGGAGCAGTTCTTC. V and J are TRBV19 and TRBJ2-1; TRBD2 aligns across 9 bases. The CDR3 runs to 13 residues. Germline V gives CDR1 LNHDA, CDR2 SQIVND (reference sequence). Trimming took 10 bases from V and 10 from J; bases not matched to a gene: 11.

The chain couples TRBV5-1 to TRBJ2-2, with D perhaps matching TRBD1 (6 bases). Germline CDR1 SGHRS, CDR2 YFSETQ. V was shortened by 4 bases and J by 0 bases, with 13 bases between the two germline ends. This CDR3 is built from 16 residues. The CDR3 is CASSPRQDANTGELFF. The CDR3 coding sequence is TGCGCCAGCAGCCCCAGACAGGATGCGAACACCGGGGAGCTGTTTTTT.

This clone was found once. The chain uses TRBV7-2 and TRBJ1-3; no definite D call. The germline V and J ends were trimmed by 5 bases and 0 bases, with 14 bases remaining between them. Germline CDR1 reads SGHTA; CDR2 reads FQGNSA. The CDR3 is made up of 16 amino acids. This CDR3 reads CASSPRVLFSGNTIYF. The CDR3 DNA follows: TGTGCCAGCAGCCCACGGGTACTCTTCTCTGGAAACACCATATATTTT.

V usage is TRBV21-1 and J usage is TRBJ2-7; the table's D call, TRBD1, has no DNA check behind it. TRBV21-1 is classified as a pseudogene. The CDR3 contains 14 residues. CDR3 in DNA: TGTGCCAGCAGCAGGCCCCCAACACGCTACGAGCAGTACTTC. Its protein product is CASSRPPTRYEQYF.

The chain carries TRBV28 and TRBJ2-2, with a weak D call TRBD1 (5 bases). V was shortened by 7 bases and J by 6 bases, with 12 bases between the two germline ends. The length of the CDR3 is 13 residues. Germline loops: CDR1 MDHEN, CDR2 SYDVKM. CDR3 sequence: CASILQGAGELFF. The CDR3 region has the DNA TGTGCCAGCATTTTGCAGGGTGCCGGGGAGCTGTTTTTT.

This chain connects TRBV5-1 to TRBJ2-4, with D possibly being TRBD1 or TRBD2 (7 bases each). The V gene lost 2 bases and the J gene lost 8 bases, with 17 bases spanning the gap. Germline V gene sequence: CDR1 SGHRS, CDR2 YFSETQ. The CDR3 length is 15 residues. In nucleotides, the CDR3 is TGCGCCAGCAGCTTTGTTGCGGGAGACAGGGACATTCAGTACTTC. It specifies CASSFVAGDRDIQYF. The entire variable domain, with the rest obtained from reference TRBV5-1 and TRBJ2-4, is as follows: KAGVTQTPRYLIKTRGQQVTLSCSPISGHRSVSWYQQTPGQGLQFLFEYFSETQRNKGNFPGRFSGRQFSNSRSEMNVSTLELGDSALYLCASSFVAGDRDIQYFGAGTRLSVL.

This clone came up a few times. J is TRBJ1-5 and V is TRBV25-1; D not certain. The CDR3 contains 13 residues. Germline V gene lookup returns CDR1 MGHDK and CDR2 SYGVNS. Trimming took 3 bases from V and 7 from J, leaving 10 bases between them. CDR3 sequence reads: CASSEGVFQPQHF. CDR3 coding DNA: TGTGCCAGCAGTGAGGGTGTGTTCCAGCCCCAGCATTTT. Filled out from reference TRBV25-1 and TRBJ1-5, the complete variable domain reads EADIYQTPRYLVIGTGKKITLECSQTMGHDKMYWYQQDPGMELHLIHYSYGVNSTEKGDLSSESTVSRIRTEHFPLTLESARPSHTSQYLCASSEGVFQPQHFGDGTRLSIL.

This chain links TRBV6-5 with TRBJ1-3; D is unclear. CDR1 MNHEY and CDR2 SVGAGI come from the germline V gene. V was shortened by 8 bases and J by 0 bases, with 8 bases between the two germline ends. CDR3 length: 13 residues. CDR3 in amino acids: CASASYSGNTIYF. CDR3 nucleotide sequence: TGTGCCAGCGCGTCCTACTCTGGAAACACCATATATTTT.

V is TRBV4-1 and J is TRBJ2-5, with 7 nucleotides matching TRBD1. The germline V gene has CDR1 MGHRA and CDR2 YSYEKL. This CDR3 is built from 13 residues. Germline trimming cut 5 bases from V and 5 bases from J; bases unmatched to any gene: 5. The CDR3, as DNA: TGCGCCAGCAGCGACAGGGTTTTCGAGACCCAGTACTTC. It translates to CASSDRVFETQYF.

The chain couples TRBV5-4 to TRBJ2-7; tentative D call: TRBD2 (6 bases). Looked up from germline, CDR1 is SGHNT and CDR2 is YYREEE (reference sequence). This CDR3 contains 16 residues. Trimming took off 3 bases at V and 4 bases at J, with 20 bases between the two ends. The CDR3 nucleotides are TGTGCCAGCAGCTCCACATCGGGAGTTGGAGGGTACGAGCAGTACTTC. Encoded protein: CASSSTSGVGGYEQYF. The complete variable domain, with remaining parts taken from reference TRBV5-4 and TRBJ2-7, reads ETGVTQSPTHLIKTRGQQVTLRCSSQSGHNTVSWYQQALGQGPQFIFQYYREEENGRGNFPPRFSGLQFPNYSSELNVNALELDDSALYLCASSSTSGVGGYEQYFGPGTRLTVT.

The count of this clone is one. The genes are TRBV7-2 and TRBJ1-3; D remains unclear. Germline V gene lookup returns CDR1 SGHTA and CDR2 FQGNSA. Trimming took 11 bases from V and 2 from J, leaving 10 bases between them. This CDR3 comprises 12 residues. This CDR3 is CALKPPGNTIYF. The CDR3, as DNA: TGTGCCCTAAAACCTCCTGGAAACACCATATATTTT.

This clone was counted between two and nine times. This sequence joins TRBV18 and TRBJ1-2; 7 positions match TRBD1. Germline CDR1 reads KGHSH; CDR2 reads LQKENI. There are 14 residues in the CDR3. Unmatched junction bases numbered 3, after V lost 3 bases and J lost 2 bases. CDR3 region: CASSPGTVNYGYTF. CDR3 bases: TGTGCCAGCTCACCCGGGACAGTAAACTATGGCTACACCTTC.

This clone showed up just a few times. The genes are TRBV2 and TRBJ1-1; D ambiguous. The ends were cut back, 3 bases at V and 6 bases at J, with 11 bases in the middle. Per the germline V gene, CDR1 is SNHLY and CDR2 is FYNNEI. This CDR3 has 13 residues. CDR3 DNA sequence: TGTGCCAGCAGTGAGGGGAGGCCACCTGAAGCTTTCTTT. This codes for CASSEGRPPEAFF.

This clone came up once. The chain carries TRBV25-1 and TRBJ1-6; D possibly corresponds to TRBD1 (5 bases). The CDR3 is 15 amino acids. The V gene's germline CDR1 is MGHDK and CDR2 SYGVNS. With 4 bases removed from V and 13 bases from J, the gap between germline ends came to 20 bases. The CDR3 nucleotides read TGTGCCAGCAGTGCCACCTCCGGGACGCAGTTCCCCCTCCACTTT. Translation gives CASSATSGTQFPLHF.

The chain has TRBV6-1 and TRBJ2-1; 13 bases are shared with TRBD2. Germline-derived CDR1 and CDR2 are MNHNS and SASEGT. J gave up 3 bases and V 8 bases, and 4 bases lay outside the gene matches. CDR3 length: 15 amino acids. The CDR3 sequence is CASQGLAGIYNEQFF. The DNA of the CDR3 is TGTGCCAGCCAGGGACTAGCGGGAATCTACAATGAGCAGTTCTTC.

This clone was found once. This CDR3 reads CASSLAGGPINEQFF. The CDR3 DNA reads TGTGCCAGCAGTTTGGCGGGAGGGCCAATTAATGAGCAGTTCTTC. This chain joins TRBV28 and TRBJ2-1, with 9 bases lining up with TRBD2. V lost 3 bases and J lost 7; bases outside the gene matches: 7. CDR1 is MDHEN and CDR2 is SYDVKM in the germline V gene. The CDR3 extends over 15 amino acids.

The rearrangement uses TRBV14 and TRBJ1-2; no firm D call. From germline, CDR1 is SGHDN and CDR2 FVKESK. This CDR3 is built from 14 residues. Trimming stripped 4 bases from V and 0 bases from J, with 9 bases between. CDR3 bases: TGTGCCAGCAGCCCCGGACGAGCTAACTATGGCTACACCTTC. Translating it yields CASSPGRANYGYTF.

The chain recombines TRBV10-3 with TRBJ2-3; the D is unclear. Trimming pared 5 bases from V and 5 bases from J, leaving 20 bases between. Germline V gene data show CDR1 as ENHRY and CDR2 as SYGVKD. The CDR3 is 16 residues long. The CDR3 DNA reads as TGTGCCATCAGTACGGTCCTAGTTGGTCTTGGAGATACGCAGTATTTT. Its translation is CAISTVLVGLGDTQYF.

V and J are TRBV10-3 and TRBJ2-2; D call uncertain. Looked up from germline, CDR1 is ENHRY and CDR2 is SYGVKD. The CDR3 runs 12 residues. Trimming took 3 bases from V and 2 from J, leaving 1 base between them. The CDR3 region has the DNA TGTGCCATCAGTGAAAACACCGGGGAGCTGTTTTTT. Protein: CAISENTGELFF.

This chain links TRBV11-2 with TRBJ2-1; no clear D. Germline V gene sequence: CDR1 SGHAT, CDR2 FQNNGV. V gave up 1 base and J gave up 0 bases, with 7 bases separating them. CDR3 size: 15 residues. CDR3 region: CASSLVESSYNEQFF. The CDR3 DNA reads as TGTGCCAGCAGCTTAGTGGAGAGCTCCTACAATGAGCAGTTCTTC.

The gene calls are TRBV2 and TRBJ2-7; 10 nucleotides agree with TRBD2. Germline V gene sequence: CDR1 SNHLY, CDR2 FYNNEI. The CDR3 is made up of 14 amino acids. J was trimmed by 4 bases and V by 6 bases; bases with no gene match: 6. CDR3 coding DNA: TGTGCCAGCAGGAGGACTAGCGGAGAGTACGAGCAGTACTTC. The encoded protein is CASRRTSGEYEQYF.

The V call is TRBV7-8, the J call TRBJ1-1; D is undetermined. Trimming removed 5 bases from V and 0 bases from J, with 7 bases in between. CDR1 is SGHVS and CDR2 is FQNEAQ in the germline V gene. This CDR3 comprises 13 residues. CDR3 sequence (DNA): TGTGCCAGCAGCCTAAGGATGAACACTGAAGCTTTCTTT. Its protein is CASSLRMNTEAFF. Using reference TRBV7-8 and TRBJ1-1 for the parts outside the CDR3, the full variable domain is GAGVSQSPRYKVAKRGQDVALRCDPISGHVSLFWYQQALGQGPEFLTYFQNEAQLDKSGLPSDRFFAERPEGSVSTLKIQRTQQEDSAVYLCASSLRMNTEAFFGQGTRLTVV.

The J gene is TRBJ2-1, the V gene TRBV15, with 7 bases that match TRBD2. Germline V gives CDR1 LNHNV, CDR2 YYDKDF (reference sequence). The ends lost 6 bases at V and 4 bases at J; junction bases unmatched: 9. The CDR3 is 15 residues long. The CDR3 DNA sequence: TGTGCCACCAGGGATCCGGGACTACCTTACAATGAGCAGTTCTTC. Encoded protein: CATRDPGLPYNEQFF.